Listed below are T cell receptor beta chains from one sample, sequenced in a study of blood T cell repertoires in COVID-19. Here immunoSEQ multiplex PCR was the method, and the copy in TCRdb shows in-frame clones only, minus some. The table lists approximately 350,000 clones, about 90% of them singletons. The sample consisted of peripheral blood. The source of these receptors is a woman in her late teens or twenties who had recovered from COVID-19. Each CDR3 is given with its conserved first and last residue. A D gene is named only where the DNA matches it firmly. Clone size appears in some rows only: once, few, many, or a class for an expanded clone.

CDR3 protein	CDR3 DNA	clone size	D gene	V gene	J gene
CAWSARRQGVYNEQFF	TGTGCCTGGAGTGCCAGGAGACAGGGGGTTTACAATGAGCAGTTCTTC	.	TRBD1	TRBV30	TRBJ2-1
CASSLDRSGIGEAFF	TGTGCCAGCAGCTTAGATCGATCGGGGATCGGGGAAGCTTTCTTT	.	.	TRBV7-9	TRBJ1-1
CASSPKVPGRYGYTF	TGTGCCAGCAGCCCCAAGGTGCCGGGTCGCTATGGCTACACCTTC	once	.	TRBV3-1/TRBV3-2	TRBJ1-2
CAWRQGLNTEAFF	TGTGCCTGGAGACAGGGGCTAAACACTGAAGCTTTCTTT	once	TRBD1	TRBV30	TRBJ1-1
CASSPRTGDVFTEAFF	TGTGCCAGCAGCCCAAGGACAGGGGATGTTTTCACTGAAGCTTTCTTT	.	TRBD1	TRBV7-9	TRBJ1-1
CASSPGPNTGELFF	TGTGCCAGCAGCCCGGGTCCGAACACCGGGGAGCTGTTTTTT	.	.	TRBV7-8	TRBJ2-2
CASSLEAADQPQHF	TGTGCCAGCAGCTTGGAGGCCGCGGATCAGCCCCAGCATTTT	.	.	TRBV5-8	TRBJ1-5
CASSKWQPGLLPHTQYF	TGTGCCAGCAGCAAATGGCAGCCGGGACTTCTACCTCATACGCAGTATTTT	.	.	TRBV21-1	TRBJ2-3
CASSLARQGGYTF	TGTGCCAGCAGTTTGGCACGGCAGGGAGGCTACACCTTC	.	.	TRBV12-3/TRBV12-4	TRBJ1-2
CASSKGWAAGETQYF	TGTGCCAGTAGTAAGGGGTGGGCGGCTGGAGAGACCCAGTACTTC	.	.	TRBV19	TRBJ2-5
CATTPPGRVGGYTF	TGTGCCACCACCCCTCCGGGAAGGGTTGGGGGCTACACCTTC	.	.	TRBV15	TRBJ1-2
CASSLSLHEQFF	TGTGCCAGCAGCCTATCCCTCCATGAGCAGTTCTTC	.	.	TRBV13	TRBJ2-1